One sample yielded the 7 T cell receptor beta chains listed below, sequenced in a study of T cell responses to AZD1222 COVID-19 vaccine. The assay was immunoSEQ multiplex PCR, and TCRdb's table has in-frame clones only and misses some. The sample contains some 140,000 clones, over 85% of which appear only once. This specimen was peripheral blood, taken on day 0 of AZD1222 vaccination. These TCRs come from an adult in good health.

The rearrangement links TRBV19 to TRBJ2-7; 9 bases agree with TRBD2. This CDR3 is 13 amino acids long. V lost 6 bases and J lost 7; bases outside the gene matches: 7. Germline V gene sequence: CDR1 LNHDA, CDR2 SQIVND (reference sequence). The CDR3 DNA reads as TGTGCCAGTAGCCCCGGACTAGCGAGTGAGCAGTACTTC. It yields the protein CASSPGLASEQYF. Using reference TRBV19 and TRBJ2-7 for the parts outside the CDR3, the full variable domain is DGGITQSPKYLFRKEGQNVTLSCEQNLNHDAMYWYRQDPGQGLRLIYYSQIVNDFQKGDIAEGYSVSREKKESFPLTVTSAQKNPTAFYLCASSPGLASEQYFGPGTRLTVT.

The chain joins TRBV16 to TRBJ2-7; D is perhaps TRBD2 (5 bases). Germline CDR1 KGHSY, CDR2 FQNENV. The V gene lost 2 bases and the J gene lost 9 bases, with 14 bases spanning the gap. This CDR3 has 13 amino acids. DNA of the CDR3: TGTGCCAGCAGCCAAAGGGAGACTTGGGGGCAGTACTTC. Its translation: CASSQRETWGQYF.

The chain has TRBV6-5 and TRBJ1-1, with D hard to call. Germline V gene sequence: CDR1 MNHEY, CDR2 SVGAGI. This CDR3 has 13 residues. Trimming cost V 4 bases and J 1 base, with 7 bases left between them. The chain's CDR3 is CASSSAQNTEAFF. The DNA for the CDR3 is TGTGCCAGCAGTTCCGCTCAGAACACTGAAGCTTTCTTT.

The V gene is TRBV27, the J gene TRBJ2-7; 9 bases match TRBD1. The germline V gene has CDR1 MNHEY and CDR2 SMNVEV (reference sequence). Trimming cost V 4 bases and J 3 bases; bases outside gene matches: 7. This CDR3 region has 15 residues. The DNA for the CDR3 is TGTGCCAGCAGTTCGGGGGGACAGGGCGTCTACGAGCAGTACTTC. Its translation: CASSSGGQGVYEQYF.

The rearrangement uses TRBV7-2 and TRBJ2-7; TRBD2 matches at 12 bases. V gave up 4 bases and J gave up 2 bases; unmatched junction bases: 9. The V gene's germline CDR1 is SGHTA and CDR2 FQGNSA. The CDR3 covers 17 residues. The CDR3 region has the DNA TGTGCCAGCAGCTACCGACTAGCGGGAGAAGGACCCTACGAGCAGTACTTC. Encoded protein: CASSYRLAGEGPYEQYF.

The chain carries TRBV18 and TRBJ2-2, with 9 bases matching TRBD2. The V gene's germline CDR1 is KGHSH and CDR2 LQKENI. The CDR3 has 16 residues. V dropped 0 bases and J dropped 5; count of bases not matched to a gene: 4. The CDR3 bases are TGTGCCAGCTCACCACCGTCTAGCGGGATAACCGGGGAGCTGTTTTTT. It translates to CASSPPSSGITGELFF.

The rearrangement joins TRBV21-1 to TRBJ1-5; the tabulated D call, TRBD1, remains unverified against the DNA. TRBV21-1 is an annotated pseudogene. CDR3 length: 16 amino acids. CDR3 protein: CASRVLWTVLYQPQHF. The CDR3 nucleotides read TGTGCCAGCAGGGTCCTCTGGACAGTCCTTTATCAGCCCCAGCATTTT.